This entry concerns a single TCR beta chain. Its antigen is still unknown. V dropped 2 bases and J dropped 1 base, with 12 bases sitting between them. Germline CDR1 is MNHEY and CDR2 is SVGEGT. The CDR3 is 15 residues long. This sample is drawn from a study of T cell repertoires in cytomegalovirus infection. Study at large: Well-studied HLA-B-restricted epitopes and recently identified HLA-C-restricted epitopes of CMV were both used in the study. Matching HLA type, along with CMV infection, was indicated by public TCR beta signatures. Whole-study findings and limits: Cumulative public TCR beta family frequency identified CMV carriers with the relevant HLA. HLA-C-restricted TCR beta clonotypes specific for CMV led the ex vivo response.

TCRdb processed the reads anew with MiXCR; each CDR3 protein has one entry. Among approximately 590,000 distinct CDR3 sequences, almost 40% were seen once, and the ten largest hold 48%. The origin of this receptor is a human donor in good health (CMV status not recorded). Some clones in this sample may be carry-over from other donors' samples. The rearrangement links TRBV6-2 or TRBV6-3 to TRBJ2-7; D is possibly TRBD2 (6 bases). Sample: cultured PBMCs, taken from culture after CMV antigen stimulation. The CDR3 protein is CASSYPGTGSYEQYF. The CDR3 DNA follows: TGTGCCAGCAGTTACCCCGGGACTGGTTCCTACGAGCAGTACTTC.